This entry features one T cell receptor beta chain sequence. Its matching antigen is unknown. This entry belongs to a study of CD8 T cells in Susac syndrome. RNA totalling about 0.5 to 1 ug underwent reverse transcription with random hexamers. Across 54 Vbeta and 13 Jbeta, immunoSEQ multiplex PCR amplified TCR beta CDR3. From the immunoSEQ multiplex PCR reads, TCRdb called clonotypes with MiXCR, one entry per CDR3 protein. This table holds about 60,000 distinct CDR3 sequences, just over 90% found once. Sequencing of TCR beta was performed on blood CD8+ and CD4+ T cells. Controls were healthy donors chosen to match patients in age and sex. The CDR3 consists of 13 residues. V dropped 1 base and J dropped 6 bases, with 7 bases sitting between them. The germline gives CDR1 LNHDA, CDR2 SQIVND (reference sequence). Study-wide results and caveats: TCR sequencing and HLA analysis covered a relatively small number of individuals.

The receptor comes from a human donor in good health. This chain uses TRBV19 with TRBJ2-1, with D unclear. Input material: CD8+ T cells from PBMCs. The CDR3 DNA reads as TGTGCCAGTAGTATAGTTCCGGCCAATGAGCAGTTCTTC. It translates to CASSIVPANEQFF.